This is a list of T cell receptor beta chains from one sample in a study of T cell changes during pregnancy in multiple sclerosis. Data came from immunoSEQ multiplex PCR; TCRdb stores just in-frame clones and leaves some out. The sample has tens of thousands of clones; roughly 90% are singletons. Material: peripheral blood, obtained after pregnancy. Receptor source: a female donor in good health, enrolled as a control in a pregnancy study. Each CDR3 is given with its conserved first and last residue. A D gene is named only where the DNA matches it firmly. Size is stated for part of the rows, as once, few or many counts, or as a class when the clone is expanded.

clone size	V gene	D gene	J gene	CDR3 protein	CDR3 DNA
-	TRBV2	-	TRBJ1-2	CASSGQINYGYTF	TGTGCCAGCAGTGGACAGATTAACTATGGCTACACCTTC
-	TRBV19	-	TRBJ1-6	CASSPQFFDSPLHF	TGTGCCAGTAGTCCCCAGTTTTTCGATTCACCCCTCCACTTT
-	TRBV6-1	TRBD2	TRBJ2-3	CASRLAGRDTQYF	TGTGCCAGCAGACTAGCGGGGAGGGATACGCAGTATTTT
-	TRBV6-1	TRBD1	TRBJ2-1	CASSPGQGPYNEQFF	TGTGCCAGCAGCCCGGGACAGGGACCTTACAATGAGCAGTTCTTC
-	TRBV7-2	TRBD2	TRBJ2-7	CASSLGGSGVALYEQYF	TGTGCCAGCAGCTTAGGCGGTAGCGGGGTCGCTCTCTACGAGCAGTACTTC
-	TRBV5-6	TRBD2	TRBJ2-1	CASSGGLAGALISYNEQFF	TGTGCCAGCAGCGGGGGACTAGCGGGGGCCTTAATCTCCTACAATGAGCAGTTCTTC
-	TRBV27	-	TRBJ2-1	CASRSPGRGPYNEQFF	TGTGCCAGCAGGTCCCCCGGGCGGGGGCCCTACAATGAGCAGTTCTTC
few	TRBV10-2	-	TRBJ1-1	CASSVTPTEAFF	TGCGCCAGCAGTGTAACACCCACTGAAGCTTTCTTT
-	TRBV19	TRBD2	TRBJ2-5	CASSIGAGGQETQYF	TGTGCCAGTAGTATAGGGGCGGGAGGCCAAGAGACCCAGTACTTC
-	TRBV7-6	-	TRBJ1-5	CASSPIESNQPQHF	TGTGCCAGCAGCCCCATAGAAAGCAATCAGCCCCAGCATTTT
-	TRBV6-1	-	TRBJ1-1	CASSPQGGNTEAFF	TGTGCCAGCAGTCCCCAGGGAGGGAACACTGAAGCTTTCTTT
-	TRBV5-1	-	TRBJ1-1	CASSPKAGNTEAFF	TGCGCCAGCAGTCCCAAGGCAGGGAACACTGAAGCTTTCTTT
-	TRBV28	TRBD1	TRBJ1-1	CASSVLGTAPPGDTEAFF	TGTGCCAGCAGTGTACTAGGGACAGCTCCCCCAGGAGACACTGAAGCTTTCTTT
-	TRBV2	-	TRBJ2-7	CASSQRLSYEQYF	TGTGCCAGCAGTCAGAGACTGAGCTACGAGCAGTACTTC
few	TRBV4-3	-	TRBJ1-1	CASSQGASLNTEAFF	TGCGCCAGCAGCCAAGGGGCCTCGTTGAACACTGAAGCTTTCTTT
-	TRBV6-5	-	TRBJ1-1	CASRARGNTEAFF	TGTGCCAGCAGGGCCCGGGGGAACACTGAAGCTTTCTTT
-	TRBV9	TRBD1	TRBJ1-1	CASSVGQGGGNTEAFF	TGTGCCAGCAGCGTAGGTCAGGGGGGTGGTAACACTGAAGCTTTCTTT
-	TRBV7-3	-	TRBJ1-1	CASSPGLRRAMNTEAFF	TGTGCCAGCAGCCCTGGATTACGCAGGGCAATGAACACTGAAGCTTTCTTT
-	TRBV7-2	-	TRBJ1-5	CASSTRAGSNQPQHF	TGTGCCAGCAGCACGAGGGCCGGGAGCAATCAGCCCCAGCATTTT
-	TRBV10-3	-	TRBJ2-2	CAISPRDKDTGELFF	TGTGCCATCAGCCCCCGGGACAAGGACACCGGGGAGCTGTTTTTT
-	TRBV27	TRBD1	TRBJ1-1	CASSVRGQAEAFF	TGTGCCAGCAGTGTAAGGGGGCAGGCTGAAGCTTTCTTT
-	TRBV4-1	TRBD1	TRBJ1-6	CASSQWDRPTNSPLHF	TGCGCCAGCAGCCAGTGGGACAGGCCTACGAATTCACCCCTCCACTTT
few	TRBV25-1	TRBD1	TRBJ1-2	CASSEYVGQGGDYGYTF	TGTGCCAGCAGTGAATATGTTGGACAGGGTGGGGACTATGGCTACACCTTC
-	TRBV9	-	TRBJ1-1	CASSARGDYEAFF	TGTGCCAGCAGCGCCCGGGGGGACTATGAAGCTTTCTTT
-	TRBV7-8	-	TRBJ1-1	CASSLSGGNTEAFF	TGTGCCAGCAGCTTATCCGGGGGGAACACTGAAGCTTTCTTT
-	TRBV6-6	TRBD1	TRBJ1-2	CASRPTGRGYTF	TGTGCCAGCAGGCCGACAGGGCGCGGCTACACCTTC
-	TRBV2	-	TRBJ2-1	CAMRFEGGGYNEQFF	TGTGCCATGCGATTTGAGGGAGGAGGCTACAATGAGCAGTTCTTC
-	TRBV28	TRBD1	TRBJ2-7	CASSLTGGPHEQYF	TGTGCCAGCAGTTTGACAGGGGGTCCCCACGAGCAGTACTTC
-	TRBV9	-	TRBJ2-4	CASSVDPLQGAKNIQYF	TGTGCCAGCAGCGTAGACCCACTCCAGGGAGCCAAAAACATTCAGTACTTC
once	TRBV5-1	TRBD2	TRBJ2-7	CASSLTSGNPTEQYF	TGCGCCAGCAGCTTGACTAGCGGTAACCCTACGGAACAGTACTTC
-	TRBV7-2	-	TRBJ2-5	CASSFGGGGGETQYF	TGTGCCAGCAGCTTCGGCGGGGGCGGCGGAGAGACCCAGTACTTC
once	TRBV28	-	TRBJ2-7	CASREQVSYEQYF	TGTGCCAGCAGAGAACAGGTTTCCTACGAGCAGTACTTC
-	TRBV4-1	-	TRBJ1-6	CASSQEGQGGSPLHF	TGCGCCAGCAGCCAAGAGGGGCAGGGAGGATCACCCCTCCACTTT
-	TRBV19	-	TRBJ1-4	CASSTGGTTNEKLFF	TGTGCCAGTAGTACGGGGGGAACAACTAATGAAAAACTGTTTTTT
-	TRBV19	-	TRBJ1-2	CASSIPRFNYGYTF	TGTGCCAGTAGTATACCCAGGTTTAACTATGGCTACACCTTC
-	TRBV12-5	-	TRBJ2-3	CASGTSTDTQYF	TGTGCTAGTGGAACTAGCACAGATACGCAGTATTTT
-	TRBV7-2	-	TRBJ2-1	CASSLAGGLNEQFF	TGTGCCAGCAGCTTAGCGGGGGGGCTAAATGAGCAGTTCTTC
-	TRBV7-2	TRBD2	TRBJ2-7	CASSLSSGRAYEQYF	TGTGCCAGCAGCTTGAGCAGCGGGAGGGCCTACGAGCAGTACTTC
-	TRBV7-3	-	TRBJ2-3	CASSLEASPTDTQYF	TGTGCCAGCAGCTTAGAAGCAAGCCCCACAGATACGCAGTATTTT
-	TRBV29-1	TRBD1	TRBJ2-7	CSVGQGSYEQYF	TGCAGCGTAGGACAGGGATCCTACGAGCAGTACTTC
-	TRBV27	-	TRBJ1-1	CASQGLNTEAFF	TGTGCCAGCCAGGGTCTGAACACTGAAGCTTTCTTT
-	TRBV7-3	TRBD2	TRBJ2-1	CASSPSTGLAGGNEQFF	TGTGCCAGCAGCCCATCTACGGGACTAGCGGGAGGAAATGAGCAGTTCTTC
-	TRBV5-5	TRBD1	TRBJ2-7	CASSWDRAEQYF	TGTGCCAGCAGCTGGGACAGGGCCGAGCAGTACTTC
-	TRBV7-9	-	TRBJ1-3	CASSLREDSGNTIYF	TGTGCCAGCAGCTTAAGAGAAGACTCTGGAAACACCATATATTTT
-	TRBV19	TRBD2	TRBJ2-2	CASSGLAGPGELFF	TGTGCCAGTAGCGGACTAGCGGGCCCCGGGGAGCTGTTTTTT
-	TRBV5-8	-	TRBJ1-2	CASSRADSRNYGYTF	TGTGCCAGCAGCCGGGCGGACAGCCGTAACTATGGCTACACCTTC
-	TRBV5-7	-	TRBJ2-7	CASSFDSQCSYEQYF	TGTGCCAGCAGCTTCGACAGCCAGTGCTCCTACGAGCAGTACTTC
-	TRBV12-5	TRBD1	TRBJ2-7	CASAPDRAHYEQYF	TGTGCTAGTGCCCCGGACAGGGCGCACTACGAGCAGTACTTC
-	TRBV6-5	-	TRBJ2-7	CASSSAGQSGEQYF	TGTGCCAGCAGTTCCGCGGGCCAGTCGGGCGAGCAGTACTTC
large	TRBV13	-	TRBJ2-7	CASSLRGSPYEQYF	TGTGCCAGCAGCTTAAGAGGGAGTCCCTACGAGCAGTACTTC
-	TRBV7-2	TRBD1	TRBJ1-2	CASSPRTGEGDGYTF	TGTGCCAGCAGCCCGCGGACAGGGGAGGGAGATGGCTACACCTTC
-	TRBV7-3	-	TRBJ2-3	CASSLRGSTDTQYF	TGTGCCAGCAGCTTGCGGGGTAGCACAGATACGCAGTATTTT
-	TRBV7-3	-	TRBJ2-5	CASSSGSRETQYF	TGTGCCAGCAGCTCCGGTTCCCGGGAGACCCAGTACTTC
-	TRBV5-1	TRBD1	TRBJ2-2	CASSADRVGTGELFF	TGCGCCAGCAGCGCAGACAGGGTTGGCACCGGGGAGCTGTTTTTT
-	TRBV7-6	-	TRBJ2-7	CASSLAGRGFSYEQYF	TGTGCCAGCAGCTTAGCGGGAAGGGGGTTCTCCTACGAGCAGTACTTC
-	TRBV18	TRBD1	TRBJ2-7	CASRTSHTGDEQYF	TGTGCCAGCCGTACCTCCCACACAGGGGACGAGCAGTACTTC
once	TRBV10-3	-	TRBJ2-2	CAISEEVDGELFF	TGTGCCATCAGTGAGGAGGTCGACGGGGAGCTGTTTTTT